This T cell receptor (beta chain) is from a study of OX40 agonist ivuxolimab in advanced cancers. Study-level findings and limits: The authors also found low normalized T-cell clonal expansion in some nonresponders.

Comment on this clone: Its antigen is not known.

CDR1 and CDR2 (germline): MNHEY, SVGAGI. V shed 0 bases, J shed 3 bases, and the junction held 1 base outside the gene matches. The CDR3 covers 15 residues. Measured with immunoSEQ multiplex PCR; TCRdb has only the in-frame clones, and not every one. The sample has fewer than 16,000 clones, 70% to 75% seen once; the top ten hold 35% to 40%. This receptor was taken from an adult with an advanced solid tumor such as melanoma, head and neck, liver or kidney cancer. The sample in question was CD4+ or CD8+ T cells sorted from blood, obtained in a trial of the OX40 agonist ivuxolimab. The V gene is TRBV6-5, the J gene TRBJ2-1; 8 bases fit TRBD1. The chain's CDR3 is CASSYSGTGYNEQFF. The CDR3 region has the DNA TGTGCCAGCAGTTACTCCGGGACAGGCTACAATGAGCAGTTCTTC.